What follows are 27 T cell receptor beta chains derived from one specimen sequenced in a study of T cells in Graves' hyperthyroidism and ophthalmopathy (dated by TCRdb to the late 2010s). The library relied on multiplex PCR. The run used an Illumina HiSeq 2000. TCR beta CDR3 regions were amplified from RNA transcripts. A first-round RT-PCR of the TCR CDR3 used the HTBI primer set with the Qiagen OneStep RT-PCR kit. TCRdb redid the processing of the public reads, applying fastp at Q25 and MiXCR, and retained in-frame beta chains. Each record represents a unique CDR3 protein, reported with the most common genes and DNA among its rows. This sample holds about 47,000 distinct CDR3 sequences; roughly half were observed only once. The ten largest clones take up 30% to 40% of the sample. The specimen was peripheral blood or thyroid tissue (not recorded which). These receptors came from a man younger than 35 with Graves' hyperthyroidism.

This clonotype appeared many times. The J gene is TRBJ2-2, the V gene TRBV20-1; 8 positions agree with TRBD2. The V and J ends lost 0 bases and 0 bases, in that order; junction bases with no gene match: 9. The CDR3 contains 18 residues. CDR1 and CDR2 from the germline V gene are DFQATT and SNEGSKA (reference sequence). The CDR3 nucleotides are TGCAGTGCTAGAGATTCCGCAGCGGGGGCTTCGAACACCGGGGAGCTGTTTTTT. Translated: CSARDSAAGASNTGELFF.

In this sample, this clonotype turned up many times. The chain employs TRBV7-9 and TRBJ1-6; D ambiguous. The CDR3 sequence is 13 residues long. Trimming took off 1 base at V and 8 bases at J, with 6 bases between the two ends. From germline, CDR1 is SEHNR and CDR2 FQNEAQ (reference sequence). CDR3 nucleotide sequence: TGTGCCAGCAGCTTAGTATTGCATTCACCCCTCCACTTT. Residues: CASSLVLHSPLHF.

Of note for this clonotype: The germline gene is not matched at one end of the junction; a read error may be the cause. The gene calls are TRBV5-6 and TRBJ1-2, with 10 bases lining up with TRBD1. The CDR3 covers 13 residues. Germline assignment: CDR1 SGHDT and CDR2 YYEEEE. CDR3 nucleotide sequence: TGTGCCACCAGCCCGGGACAGGGGAATGGCTACACCTTC. Translating gives CATSPGQGNGYTF. Full variable domain (missing parts from reference TRBV5-6 and TRBJ1-2): DAGVTQSPTHLIKTRGQQVTLRCSPKSGHDTVSWYQQALGQGPQFIFQYYEEEERQRGNFPDRFSGHQFPNYSSELNVNALLLGDSALYLCATSPGQGNGYTFGSGTRLTVV.

This clonotype was seen many times. The rearrangement joins TRBV15 to TRBJ2-7; no firm D call. The germline CDR1 and CDR2 sequences are LNHNV and YYDKDF (reference sequence). The V end was cut by 1 base, the J end by 6 bases, with 7 bases between. This CDR3 is 12 amino acids long. CDR3 DNA: TGTGCCACCAGCAGAGGAATGGGCGAGCAGTACTTC. Protein product: CATSRGMGEQYF. Together with reference TRBV15 and TRBJ2-7, the CDR3 gives the full variable domain: DAMVIQNPRYQVTQFGKPVTLSCSQTLNHNVMYWYQQKSSQAPKLLFHYYDKDFNNEADTPDNFQSRRPNTSFCFLDIRSPGLGDTAMYLCATSRGMGEQYFGPGTRLTVT.

The CDR3 DNA reads as TGCAGTGCTAGAGACATTTCCATGCAGGCCCAGTACTTC. Amino acids: CSARDISMQAQYF. The gene calls are TRBV20-1 and TRBJ2-5; D gene ambiguous. The germline V gene has CDR1 DFQATT and CDR2 SNEGSKA (reference sequence). This CDR3 has 13 residues. V was trimmed by 0 bases and J by 9 bases, leaving 14 bases between them.

This clonotype occurred a few times. V and J are TRBV10-3 and TRBJ1-2; perhaps TRBD1 as D (5 bases). The germline gives CDR1 ENHRY, CDR2 SYGVKD. This CDR3 is built from 13 residues. V gave up 7 bases and J gave up 4 bases, with 13 bases separating them. This CDR3 is CAIIYAGTYGYTF. CDR3 DNA sequence: TGTGCCATCATTTATGCCGGGACCTATGGCTACACCTTC.

This clonotype was counted ten times or more. This chain joins TRBV30 and TRBJ1-2, with D possibly matching TRBD1 (6 bases). The CDR3 has 12 amino acids. Trimming cost V 2 bases and J 4 bases, with 8 bases left between them. Germline V gene data show CDR1 as GTSNPN and CDR2 as SVGIG (reference sequence). In DNA form, the CDR3 reads TGTGCCTGGAGTACGGACAGCTATGGCTACACCTTC. This gives the protein CAWSTDSYGYTF.

In its sample, this clonotype was seen a few times. The V and J genes are TRBV24-1 and TRBJ1-4, with TRBD1 matching over 9 bases. The CDR3 has 15 amino acids. Germline-derived CDR1 and CDR2 are KGHDR and SFDVKD. With 3 bases clipped from V and 8 bases from J, the junction kept 6 bases outside the gene matches. This CDR3 is CATSDPRDREEKLFF. In nucleotides, the CDR3 is TGTGCCACCAGTGATCCCCGGGACAGGGAGGAAAAACTGTTTTTT.

This clonotype was counted ten times or more. The chain has TRBV6-6 and TRBJ2-7; 10 nucleotides match TRBD1. The CDR3 is 14 residues long. Germline CDR1 MNHNY, CDR2 SVGAGI (reference sequence). The ends lost 11 bases at V and 5 bases at J; junction bases unmatched: 12. The CDR3 protein is CASIAGTGVHEQYF. The CDR3 region has the DNA TGTGCCTCGATAGCAGGGACAGGGGTCCACGAGCAGTACTTC.

The V gene is TRBV7-9, the J gene TRBJ1-2; D is perhaps TRBD1 (5 bases). V lost 8 bases to trimming and J lost 0 bases, with 10 bases between them. This CDR3 region has 13 residues. Per the germline V gene, CDR1 is SEHNR and CDR2 is FQNEAQ (reference sequence). CDR3 DNA sequence: TGTGCCAGCGTCGACAGCGCTAACTATGGCTACACCTTC. Its translation is CASVDSANYGYTF.

The chain uses TRBV24-1 and TRBJ2-7; 8 nucleotides align to TRBD1. V shed 10 bases and J 2 bases; nucleotides not matched to a gene: 15. Germline V gives CDR1 KGHDR, CDR2 SFDVKD. CDR3 length equals 16 residues. The CDR3: CATRNARTGRTYEQYF. CDR3 DNA sequence: TGTGCCACGCGAAACGCGAGGACAGGGCGAACCTACGAGCAGTACTTC.

The chain combines TRBV24-1 with TRBJ1-2; a weak D match, TRBD1 (6 bases). CDR1 and CDR2 from the germline V gene are KGHDR and SFDVKD. V lost 3 bases and J lost 8, with 15 bases in between. CDR3 length: 14 residues. The CDR3 nucleotides read TGTGCCACCAGTGATGGAAAGGGGGGAACCGGCTACACCTTC. Translating gives CATSDGKGGTGYTF.

This clonotype was observed at least ten times. A read error may account for a junction end that differs from germline. This sequence joins TRBV7-9 and TRBJ2-2, with D unresolved. Germline CDR1 and CDR2: SEHNR and FQNEAQ (reference sequence). The CDR3 is made up of 13 amino acids. In DNA, the CDR3 is TGTACCAGCAGCATCCGGACGGAATTGGGGCTGTTTTTT. It is translated as CTSSIRTELGLFF.

About this clonotype itself: At one of its ends the junction is not consistent with the germline gene, which may arise from a read error. This chain uses TRBV5-1 with TRBJ1-2, with 8 bases fitting TRBD1. Germline lookup yields CDR1 SGHRS and CDR2 YFSETQ. This CDR3 contains 15 residues. DNA of the CDR3: TGTGCCAGCAGCTTAGGGTGGACAGGGACGGAGGGCTACACCTTC. Translated: CASSLGWTGTEGYTF.

This chain uses TRBV2 with TRBJ2-3; D unclear. The CDR3 runs to 16 residues. With 5 bases removed from V and 1 base from J, the gap between germline ends came to 16 bases. CDR1 and CDR2 (germline): SNHLY, FYNNEI. For the CDR3, the DNA is TGTGCCAGCAGTTTAGAGGCGGCAAGAGGCACAGATACGCAGTATTTT. It is translated as CASSLEAARGTDTQYF. Supplemented by reference TRBV2 and TRBJ2-3, the full variable domain reads EPEVTQTPSHQVTQMGQEVILRCVPISNHLYFYWYRQILGQKVEFLVSFYNNEISEKSEIFDDQFSVERPDGSNFTLKIRSTKLEDSAMYFCASSLEAARGTDTQYFGPGTRLTVL.

The chain employs TRBV2 and TRBJ1-5; TRBD1 matches at 8 bases. V was clipped by 0 bases and J by 6 bases; unmatched bases: 4. The V gene's germline CDR1 is SNHLY and CDR2 FYNNEI. There are 15 residues in the CDR3. The CDR3 DNA reads as TGTGCCAGCAGTGAAGCGTGGACAGGGACTCAGCCCCAGCATTTT. This codes for CASSEAWTGTQPQHF.

The V call is TRBV10-3, the J call TRBJ1-5; TRBD1 agrees at 9 bases. In germline, CDR1 is ENHRY, CDR2 SYGVKD. The CDR3 contains 16 residues. The junction had 16 bases not matched to a gene; V was cut back by 10 bases and J by 6 bases. The CDR3 here is CATSPGQGNLFQPQHF. In DNA form, the CDR3 reads TGTGCCACCAGCCCGGGACAGGGAAACCTTTTTCAGCCCCAGCATTTT.

The chain recombines TRBV29-1 with TRBJ1-4; 8 bases agree with TRBD1. V lost 4 bases, J lost 4 bases, and 2 bases stayed unmatched. This CDR3 has 13 residues. Germline CDR1 reads SQVTM; CDR2 reads ANQGSEA. The CDR3, as DNA: TGCAGCGTTGGGACAGGGAATAATGAAAAACTGTTTTTT. Translating gives CSVGTGNNEKLFF.

Concerning this clonotype: Germline is not matched at one junction end, which may reflect a read error. CDR3 loop: CASSLLGLAVSGNTIYF. As DNA, the CDR3 is TGTGCCAGCAGCTTATTAGGGCTCGCGGTCTCTGGGAACACCATATATTTT. The chain joins TRBV7-8 to TRBJ1-3; D ambiguous. This CDR3 has 17 residues. CDR1 is SGHVS, CDR2 FQNEAQ, per germline.

Many counts were recorded for this clonotype. The chain combines TRBV28 with TRBJ2-5; TRBD2 matches at 8 bases. This CDR3 region has 15 residues. The junction had 4 bases not matched to a gene; V was cut back by 2 bases and J by 2 bases. Germline CDR1 reads MDHEN; CDR2 reads SYDVKM. CDR3: CASSLRSGGQETQYF. CDR3 bases: TGTGCCAGCAGTTTAAGATCGGGGGGGCAAGAGACCCAGTACTTC.

This chain links TRBV9 with TRBJ2-7, with TRBD2 matching over 14 bases. This CDR3 is built from 16 residues. From germline, CDR1 is SGDLS and CDR2 YYNGEE. Trimming cost V 4 bases and J 3 bases; bases outside gene matches: 6. The chain's CDR3 is CASSPGTSGGYYEQYF. The CDR3 bases are TGTGCCAGCAGCCCAGGGACTAGCGGGGGCTACTACGAGCAGTACTTC.

The chain is built from TRBV7-9 and TRBJ2-7; 7 positions agree with TRBD1. Germline values: CDR1 SEHNR, CDR2 FQNEAQ (reference sequence). V lost 0 bases and J lost 5; bases outside the gene matches: 13. CDR3 size: 17 residues. The CDR3 DNA reads as TGTGCCAGCAGCTTAGCGACGCGGAGACAGGGCCCCCACGAGCAGTACTTC. This codes for CASSLATRRQGPHEQYF.

This clonotype turned up a few times. The chain couples TRBV4-3 to TRBJ2-3; TRBD1 is a possible D gene (5 bases). Trimming shortened V by 1 base and J by 2 bases, and 13 bases separated the two germline ends. CDR1 is LGHNA, CDR2 YSLEER, per germline. The CDR3 contains 16 residues. This CDR3 reads CASSQGSRQYTDTQYF. The CDR3 coding sequence is TGCGCCAGCAGCCAAGGCTCGAGACAGTACACAGATACGCAGTATTTT.

A remark on this clonotype: The CDR3 end shows no conserved phenylalanine or tryptophan, and so a read error is likely. The chain recombines TRBV7-8 with TRBJ2-7, with 8 positions matching TRBD2. Germline V lookup: CDR1 SGHVS, CDR2 FQNEAQ. The CDR3 loop spans 15 amino acids. Here the CDR3 DNA reads TGTGCCAACAGCTTTTCTGGTAGCGGGGCTTACGAGCAGTACCTC. Residues: CANSFSGSGAYEQYL.

The sample holds many counts of this clonotype. The J gene is TRBJ2-7, the V gene TRBV28; D is possibly TRBD1 (5 bases). The CDR3 has 13 residues. Trimming shortened V by 2 bases and J by 1 base, and 6 bases separated the two germline ends. The germline CDR1 and CDR2 sequences are MDHEN and SYDVKM. Here the CDR3 reads CASSLRGSYEQYF. CDR3 DNA sequence: TGTGCCAGCAGTTTAAGGGGTTCCTACGAGCAGTACTTC.

The rearrangement joins TRBV5-1 to TRBJ1-2, with 7 bases aligning to TRBD1. V was clipped by 7 bases and J by 4 bases; unmatched bases: 4. Germline V gene data show CDR1 as SGHRS and CDR2 as YFSETQ. CDR3 length: 12 residues. This chain's CDR3 is CASSQGTYGYTF. Here the CDR3 DNA reads TGCGCCAGCTCACAGGGGACCTATGGCTACACCTTC.

V is TRBV7-2 and J is TRBJ1-4; TRBD1 agrees at 9 bases. Germline trimming cut 1 base from V and 7 bases from J; bases unmatched to any gene: 13. The germline V gene encodes CDR1 SGHTA and CDR2 FQGNSA. The CDR3 extends over 18 amino acids. DNA of the CDR3: TGTGCCAGCAGCTTAGAAGTCCGCCGGGGACAGGGACCTGAAAAACTGTTTTTT. Residues: CASSLEVRRGQGPEKLFF.